This T cell receptor beta chain was sequenced during a study of blood T cell repertoires in COVID-19. The wider study: COVID-19 samples from acute and convalescent phases originated in the United States, Italy and Spain.

Original methodology: Cell counts per sample came from amplifying reference gene primers. Here immunoSEQ multiplex PCR was the method, and the copy in TCRdb shows in-frame clones only, minus some. Clone size and the V and J calls come from that table; the DNA yielded D and trimming. This table has 400,000 to 550,000 clones, roughly 89% appearing once. Specimen: peripheral blood. The sequence was collected from a woman in her 30s with acute or convalescent COVID-19.

The CDR3: CASSFAIYYEQYF. As DNA, the CDR3 is TGTGCCAGCAGCTTCGCAATCTACTACGAGCAGTACTTC. This chain connects TRBV5-8 to TRBJ2-7, with D unresolved. Trimming cost V 2 bases and J 3 bases, with 9 bases left between them. The CDR3 extends over 13 amino acids. Per the germline V gene, CDR1 is SGHTS and CDR2 is YDEGEE. The whole variable domain, filled in from reference TRBV5-8 and TRBJ2-7, reads EAGVTQSPTHLIKTRGQQATLRCSPISGHTSVYWYQQALGLGLQFLLWYDEGEERNRGNFPPRFSGRQFPNYSSELNVNALELEDSALYLCASSFAIYYEQYFGPGTRLTVT.